Shown below are 26 T cell receptor beta chains from a single sample sequenced in a study of blood T cell repertoires in COVID-19. Repertoires were generated with immunoSEQ multiplex PCR, while TCRdb's copy carries only in-frame clones and drops some. Here the sample spans tens of thousands of clones, 84% being singletons. The sample was peripheral blood. These receptors originate from a man aged 45-65 years with COVID-19, enrolled during active disease.

The J gene is TRBJ2-2, the V gene TRBV5-5; 8 nucleotides match TRBD2. Germline V CDR1 and CDR2: SGHKS, YYEKEE (reference sequence). The CDR3 consists of 17 residues. V gave up 4 bases and J gave up 4 bases; unmatched junction bases: 12. The CDR3 protein is CASSLYRGAGGTGELFF. As DNA, the CDR3 is TGTGCCAGCAGCCTGTACCGAGGTGCGGGGGGCACCGGGGAGCTGTTTTTT.

This chain uses TRBV18 with TRBJ2-7; 7 bases align to TRBD1. The CDR3 loop spans 19 amino acids. Losses at the gene ends were 0 bases for V and 5 bases for J; bases not matched to a gene: 19. Germline CDR1 reads KGHSH; CDR2 reads LQKENI. CDR3 loop: CASSPPAGGKTGISDEQYF. DNA of the CDR3: TGTGCCAGCTCACCACCGGCAGGAGGAAAGACAGGGATCAGCGACGAGCAGTACTTC.

J is TRBJ1-5 and V is TRBV4-1, with a tentative D call TRBD1 (5 bases). Germline values: CDR1 MGHRA, CDR2 YSYEKL. Between the trimmed V and J ends, which lost 1 base and 0 bases, there was a span of 10 bases. This CDR3 is built from 16 residues. This chain's CDR3 is CASSQGQTYSNQPQHF. The CDR3 bases are TGCGCCAGCAGCCAAGGACAGACTTATAGCAATCAGCCCCAGCATTTT.

A note on this clone: Other nucleotide sequences from this sample produce the same CDR3. V gene TRBV7-9 combines with J gene TRBJ2-5; D is uncertain. Germline V gene sequence: CDR1 SEHNR, CDR2 FQNEAQ (reference sequence). CDR3 length: 11 residues. Between the trimmed V and J ends, which lost 4 bases and 4 bases, there was a span of 4 bases. CDR3 sequence reads: CASSSGETQYF. The DNA for the CDR3 is TGTGCCAGCAGCTCAGGAGAGACCCAGTACTTC.

This clone occurred a few times. This chain uses TRBV10-1 with TRBJ1-1, with D possibly TRBD1 on 5 matching bases. The CDR3 is 20 amino acids. The germline V gene has CDR1 WNHNN and CDR2 SYGVQD (reference sequence). With 2 bases removed from V and 1 base from J, the gap between germline ends came to 26 bases. The CDR3 loop reads CASSERRGDNLRPGNTEAFF. The CDR3 DNA reads as TGCGCCAGCAGTGAGAGGAGGGGCGATAACCTGAGGCCTGGGAACACTGAAGCTTTCTTT.

This clone came up a few times. The rearrangement uses TRBV6-5 and TRBJ1-5; D gene ambiguous. Germline CDR1 MNHEY, CDR2 SVGAGI. The CDR3 covers 15 residues. The V end lost 8 bases, the J end lost 4 bases, and 18 bases lay between the germline ends. CDR3 amino acids: CASGRNSLANQPQHF. DNA of the CDR3: TGTGCCAGCGGGAGGAACTCTCTAGCAAATCAGCCCCAGCATTTT.

The rearrangement uses TRBV6-1 and TRBJ2-3; D gene unclear. Germline V lookup: CDR1 MNHNS, CDR2 SASEGT. Trimming took off 1 base at V and 0 bases at J, with 5 bases between the two ends. This CDR3 is built from 14 residues. DNA for the CDR3: TGTGCCAGCAGTGAAGATGGCAGCACAGATACGCAGTATTTT. Translated, it gives CASSEDGSTDTQYF.

The chain couples TRBV12-5 to TRBJ1-5; D might be TRBD1 (5 bases). The CDR3 sequence is 16 residues long. The germline CDR1 and CDR2 sequences are LGHNT and FRNRAP. Trimming stripped 5 bases from V and 1 base from J, with 15 bases between. This CDR3 is CASGPGSSGSNQPQHF. The CDR3 nucleotides are TGTGCTAGTGGTCCCGGGAGTTCAGGGAGCAATCAGCCCCAGCATTTT.

This clone was seen more than once but under ten times. This chain joins TRBV15 and TRBJ1-6; the match to TRBD1 covers 7 bases. The CDR3 loop spans 17 amino acids. The V gene end was trimmed by 3 bases and the J gene end by 3 bases; junction bases not matched to a gene: 8. Germline CDR1 LNHNV, CDR2 YYDKDF (reference sequence). This CDR3 reads CATSRGQLFNYNSPLHF. As DNA, the CDR3 is TGTGCCACCAGCAGGGGACAGCTCTTTAACTATAATTCACCCCTCCACTTT.

In DNA form, the CDR3 reads TGTGCAAGTCGACAAAAAAAAAGGGAAGGGGGCGTACGGTATGGCTACACCTTC. Translated, it gives CASRQKKREGGVRYGYTF. The chain employs TRBV12-2 and TRBJ1-2; the D segment call TRBD1 is taken from the table without a DNA check. TRBV12-2 is described as a pseudogene. This CDR3 is 18 amino acids long.

V usage is TRBV9 and J usage is TRBJ2-7, with 8 nucleotides matching TRBD2. This CDR3 has 16 amino acids. From germline, CDR1 is SGDLS and CDR2 YYNGEE. Trimming at V came to 0 bases and at J to 3 bases, leaving 8 bases not matched to a gene. CDR3 DNA sequence: TGTGCCAGCAGCGTAGGATTCGGTAGCGGGGTCTACGAGCAGTACTTC. Protein: CASSVGFGSGVYEQYF.

The chain is built from TRBV18 and TRBJ1-4, with 9 bases that match TRBD1. This CDR3 has 20 residues. J lost 7 bases, V lost 0 bases, and 18 bases had no gene match. Germline CDR1 reads KGHSH; CDR2 reads LQKENI. In nucleotides, the CDR3 is TGTGCCAGCTCACCACCGAATCGGTCCGGCCGGACAGGGGAAACTGAAAAACTGTTTTTT. As protein: CASSPPNRSGRTGETEKLFF.

The V gene is TRBV21-1, the J gene TRBJ2-7; the table gives TRBD1 as D, unverified against the DNA. TRBV21-1 is annotated as a pseudogene. The CDR3 is 16 amino acids. CDR3 coding DNA: TGTGCCAGCAGCAAAGAACCGGGACAGGGCGGCCTCGAGCAGTACTTC. This encodes CASSKEPGQGGLEQYF.

The chain has TRBV12-3 or TRBV12-4 and TRBJ2-5, with D possibly being TRBD2 (6 bases). This CDR3 has 13 amino acids. Deletions cut 6 bases from V and 4 bases from J, with 12 bases between. CDR3 loop: CASSPGGLETQYF. The CDR3, as DNA: TGTGCCAGCAGCCCCGGGGGACTAGAGACCCAGTACTTC.

The chain employs TRBV7-3 and TRBJ2-3; TRBD1 matches 10 bases. The CDR3 has 20 amino acids. Germline V gene data show CDR1 as SGHTA and CDR2 as FQGTGA. After removal of 2 bases from V and 1 base from J, the junction contained 15 bases not matched to a gene. CDR3 protein: CASSLAWDRGLLFGTDTQYF. CDR3 sequence (DNA): TGTGCCAGCAGCTTAGCGTGGGACAGGGGATTGTTGTTTGGCACAGATACGCAGTATTTT.

V gene TRBV28 combines with J gene TRBJ1-2, with D perhaps TRBD1 (5 bases). Germline V CDR1 and CDR2: MDHEN, SYDVKM. V lost 2 bases, J lost 0 bases, and 13 bases lay in between. The CDR3 contains 16 residues. The CDR3 region has the DNA TGTGCCAGCAGTTTAGCAGGGCAGGGTTCTAACTATGGCTACACCTTC. It is translated as CASSLAGQGSNYGYTF.

The chain carries TRBV4-1 and TRBJ1-2; D is undetermined. V was trimmed by 0 bases and J by 4 bases, leaving 9 bases between them. The CDR3 totals 14 residues. The V gene's germline CDR1 is MGHRA and CDR2 YSYEKL. CDR3 in DNA: TGCGCCAGCAGCCAAGATCCGGGTCCCTATGGCTACACCTTC. Its translation is CASSQDPGPYGYTF.

The rearrangement links TRBV7-2 to TRBJ2-5; weak D call: TRBD1 (5 bases). V dropped 5 bases and J dropped 2 bases, with 12 bases sitting between them. CDR1 is SGHTA and CDR2 is FQGNSA in the germline V gene. The CDR3 length is 14 residues. Here the CDR3 DNA reads TGTGCCAGCAGCCCACTACAGGTACAAGAGACCCAGTACTTC. Translating gives CASSPLQVQETQYF. Filled out from reference TRBV7-2 and TRBJ2-5, the complete variable domain reads GAGVSQSPSNKVTEKGKDVELRCDPISGHTALYWYRQSLGQGLEFLIYFQGNSAPDKSGLPSDRFSAERTGGSVSTLTIQRTQQEDSAVYLCASSPLQVQETQYFGPGTRLLVL.

This chain connects TRBV9 to TRBJ1-5; 9 nucleotides match TRBD1. CDR3 size: 19 residues. Germline lookup yields CDR1 SGDLS and CDR2 YYNGEE. Trimming cost V 4 bases and J 0 bases; bases outside gene matches: 14. The DNA for the CDR3 is TGTGCCAGCAGCACTTACCGGGACAGGGTATCTTATAGCAATCAGCCCCAGCATTTT. Encoded protein: CASSTYRDRVSYSNQPQHF.

This clone was picked up one time. V gene TRBV7-9 combines with J gene TRBJ1-3; D is possibly TRBD1 (6 bases). V lost 5 bases and J lost 3, with 11 bases in between. The CDR3 length is 14 residues. Germline lookup yields CDR1 SEHNR and CDR2 FQNEAQ (reference sequence). The CDR3: CASSEGGLGNTIYF. CDR3 nucleotide sequence: TGTGCCAGCAGCGAGGGGGGGCTTGGAAACACCATATATTTT.

This chain links TRBV5-4 with TRBJ2-3; D might be TRBD1 (6 bases). CDR1 is SGHNT, CDR2 YYREEE, per germline (reference sequence). The CDR3 consists of 14 residues. V lost 4 bases and J 4 bases, leaving 13 bases between the germline ends. This CDR3 reads CASSTPGESDTQYF. The CDR3 coding sequence is TGTGCCAGCAGCACTCCAGGGGAGTCAGATACGCAGTATTTT.

The rearrangement joins TRBV6-5 to TRBJ1-5; D uncertain. Trimming took 10 bases from V and 0 from J, leaving 13 bases between them. Germline CDR1 MNHEY, CDR2 SVGAGI. The CDR3 runs to 14 residues. This chain's CDR3 is CATNTEYSNQPQHF. CDR3 in DNA: TGTGCCACCAACACAGAGTATAGCAATCAGCCCCAGCATTTT.

The chain couples TRBV19 to TRBJ1-1; D call uncertain. Germline lookup yields CDR1 LNHDA and CDR2 SQIVND (reference sequence). The CDR3 spans 12 residues. Trimming left V 6 bases short and J 1 base short, with 6 bases between. This CDR3 is CASRSGNTEAFF. The CDR3 DNA follows: TGTGCCAGTAGATCAGGGAACACTGAAGCTTTCTTT.

The chain employs TRBV4-1 and TRBJ1-3, with TRBD1 matching over 9 bases. Germline V CDR1 and CDR2: MGHRA, YSYEKL. This CDR3 has 17 residues. V trimming: 3 bases; J trimming: 2 bases; junction bases outside the gene matches: 8. This CDR3 reads CASSHQGNRGPGNTIYF. The CDR3 region has the DNA TGCGCCAGCAGCCACCAGGGGAACAGGGGGCCTGGAAACACCATATATTTT.

The genes are TRBV11-2 and TRBJ1-2, with D tentatively TRBD1 (6 bases). V was clipped by 1 base and J by 5 bases, with 8 bases between them. This CDR3 has 13 residues. CDR1 and CDR2 from the germline V gene are SGHAT and FQNNGV. The CDR3: CASSLGQAYGYTF. The CDR3 DNA is TGTGCCAGCAGCTTAGGACAGGCGTATGGCTACACCTTC.

This clone was recorded once. This chain links TRBV11-3 with TRBJ1-1; a weak D match, TRBD1 (6 bases). Trimming cost V 4 bases and J 5 bases, with 11 bases left between them. The CDR3 has 13 amino acids. Germline lookup yields CDR1 SGHNT and CDR2 YENEEA. CDR3 DNA: TGTGCCAGCAGCTCAAACCAGGGGACTGAAGCTTTCTTT. It yields the protein CASSSNQGTEAFF.